This TCR beta chain comes out of a study of CD8+CD57+ T cells in acquired aplastic anemia. Study information: Roughly 3 ug was the average amount of DNA from sorted CD4+ and CD8+ cells. Whole-study findings and limits: Between patients and controls, around 31 CD8+ CDR3 sequences were found in common.

Selection for sequencing was limited to patients who had shown CD8+CD57+ cell expansion by flow cytometry. The patients all had a severe acquired aplastic anemia diagnosis. Patients were therapy-naive when their blood was sampled. TCR beta VDJ combinations and CDR3 sequences were profiled from genomic DNA. TCRdb analysed the reads with MiXCR anew, one entry per CDR3 protein. The sample holds some 180,000 distinct CDR3 sequences; roughly 65% are singletons and the top ten take under 55%. About this clonotype itself: Its antigen is currently unknown.

The sequenced sample was sorted CD4+, CD8+, or CD8+CD57+ T cells (not recorded which) from PBMCs. This TCR came from a human donor with aplastic anemia.

In DNA form, the CDR3 reads TGTGCCAGCAGCCCCCAGGGAGGGGGGTTTAGCACAGATACGCAGTATTTT. Residues: CASSPQGGGFSTDTQYF. The gene calls are TRBV2 and TRBJ2-3, with a possible D match to TRBD2 (7 bases). This CDR3 has 17 amino acids. V shed 6 bases and J shed 0 bases, with 19 bases lying between them. In germline, CDR1 is SNHLY, CDR2 FYNNEI.